Following are 23 T cell receptor beta chains from one sample sequenced in a study of T-cell reconstitution after alpha-beta-depleted transplantation in children. The library targeted TCRbeta and was prepared with unique molecular identifiers. TCRdb re-derived calls from the PCR reads in MiXCR, one entry per CDR3 protein. The sample gives more than 300,000 distinct CDR3 sequences, roughly 17% of which show up once; just over 40% is in the top ten. Material: PBMCs, mostly from graft donor cells, obtained 360 days after TCRalphabeta/CD19-depleted stem cell transplant. These receptors were taken from a male patient aged 2-10 years who had a stem cell transplant for acute lymphoblastic leukemia, so the T cells may come from the graft donor.

This clonotype has only a few counts. The rearrangement uses TRBV12-3 or TRBV12-4 and TRBJ1-5; D is ambiguous. The CDR3 runs 14 residues. V dropped 5 bases and J dropped 4 bases, with 12 bases sitting between them. The CDR3 loop reads CASSPGPQNQPQHF. The DNA for the CDR3 is TGTGCCAGCAGTCCCGGGCCCCAAAATCAGCCCCAGCATTTT.

This clonotype was observed a few times. The chain carries TRBV2 and TRBJ2-2, with D perhaps matching TRBD2 (5 bases). Trimming took 7 bases from V and 3 from J, leaving 9 bases between them. The CDR3 has 13 amino acids. The germline V gene encodes CDR1 SNHLY and CDR2 FYNNEI. CDR3 DNA: TGTGCCAGCAAGACTACCTACACCGGGGAGCTGTTTTTT. Protein: CASKTTYTGELFF.

This clonotype was picked up a small number of times. The rearrangement uses TRBV5-1 and TRBJ2-3; a weak D match, TRBD2 (5 bases). The CDR3 loop spans 15 amino acids. In germline, CDR1 is SGHRS, CDR2 YFSETQ. The CDR3 DNA reads TGCACCACCAACCTCGGGATCCGACCCACAGATACGCAGTATTTT. Translation gives CTTNLGIRPTDTQYF.

In this sample, this clonotype turned up many times. The rearrangement uses TRBV7-3 and TRBJ2-1, with 11 bases fitting TRBD2. Looked up from germline, CDR1 is SGHTA and CDR2 is FQGTGA. The V gene end was trimmed by 3 bases and the J gene end by 10 bases; junction bases not matched to a gene: 2. The CDR3 runs 13 residues. Here the CDR3 reads CASSLVAGGEQFF. The CDR3 coding sequence is TGTGCCAGCAGCTTGGTAGCGGGAGGGGAGCAGTTCTTC.

This clonotype was found a few times. The rearrangement joins TRBV3-1 to TRBJ2-3; maybe TRBD2 (5 bases). Germline V lookup: CDR1 LGHDT, CDR2 YNNKEL (reference sequence). V shed 1 base and J shed 5 bases, with 19 bases lying between them. The CDR3 loop spans 17 amino acids. In DNA form, the CDR3 reads TGTGCCAGCAGCCAAGTATCTCCGGGCCCCCGGGGAGATACGCAGTATTTT. This sequence encodes CASSQVSPGPRGDTQYF.

With respect to this clonotype: One end of the junction does not line up with germline, which may come from a read error. V is TRBV7-3 and J is TRBJ2-1, with 8 nucleotides matching TRBD2. CDR3 length: 18 amino acids. The V gene's germline CDR1 is SGHTA and CDR2 FQGTGA. The CDR3 nucleotides are TGTGCCAGCAGCCTAAGTTGGACTAGCTGGGATCCTAACAATGACCAGTTCTTC. This translates into CASSLSWTSWDPNNDQFF.

This clonotype was picked up many times. The chain employs TRBV12-3 or TRBV12-4 and TRBJ1-5, with D possibly matching TRBD1 (6 bases). CDR3 length equals 14 residues. Trimming took off 3 bases at V and 6 bases at J, with 12 bases between the two ends. The CDR3 loop is CASSFGGRGQPQHF. CDR3 coding DNA: TGTGCCAGCAGTTTTGGGGGGCGGGGTCAGCCCCAGCATTTT.

This clonotype was detected a few times. This chain connects TRBV10-2 to TRBJ1-2; 10 bases align to TRBD1. This CDR3 contains 15 residues. Germline CDR1 and CDR2: WSHSY and SAAADI. V trimming: 4 bases; J trimming: 2 bases; junction bases outside the gene matches: 4. CDR3 sequence reads: CASSVDRGLNYGYTF. In DNA, the CDR3 is TGCGCCAGCAGTGTCGACAGGGGGCTAAACTATGGCTACACCTTC.

The J gene is TRBJ2-2, the V gene TRBV19; D gene ambiguous. The germline V gene has CDR1 LNHDA and CDR2 SQIVND (reference sequence). The CDR3 length is 13 residues. Trimming took 2 bases from V and 7 from J, leaving 8 bases between them. Here the CDR3 reads CASSIPLVGELFF. The CDR3 bases are TGTGCCAGTAGTATACCCCTAGTCGGGGAGCTGTTTTTT.

This clonotype was seen a handful of times. J is TRBJ2-2 and V is TRBV29-1; either TRBD1 or TRBD2 may supply D (5 bases each). V was clipped by 5 bases and J by 4 bases, with 26 bases between them. The germline CDR1 and CDR2 sequences are SQVTM and ANQGSEA. This CDR3 has 18 amino acids. The CDR3 DNA reads TGCAGCGTTACCACCAATTTCGCCGGGGACCTGGGCACCGGGGAGCTGTTTTTT. It is translated as CSVTTNFAGDLGTGELFF.

This CDR3 reads CAISEAGVQPQHF. CDR3 in DNA: TGTGCCATCAGTGAGGCAGGGGTCCAGCCCCAGCATTTT. The chain couples TRBV10-3 to TRBJ1-5, with D perhaps TRBD1 (6 bases). CDR1 and CDR2 (germline): ENHRY, SYGVKD. Trimming removed 2 bases from V and 7 bases from J, with 9 bases in between. There are 13 residues in the CDR3.

The rearrangement joins TRBV12-3 or TRBV12-4 to TRBJ2-7; 7 bases agree with TRBD1. This CDR3 comprises 16 residues. Germline trimming cut 5 bases from V and 2 bases from J; bases unmatched to any gene: 12. DNA of the CDR3: TGTGCCAGCAGTAGTGACAGGGTTCCGCGGCCCTACGAGCAGTACTTC. It specifies CASSSDRVPRPYEQYF.

DNA for the CDR3: TGCAGTGCCGACCTGACTAGCGGCACAGATACGCAGTATTTT. It is translated as CSADLTSGTDTQYF. The chain joins TRBV20-1 to TRBJ2-3; TRBD2 aligns across 8 bases. Germline values: CDR1 DFQATT, CDR2 SNEGSKA (reference sequence). The CDR3 is made up of 14 amino acids. V lost 6 bases, J lost 1 base, and 6 bases stayed unmatched.

This chain links TRBV10-2 with TRBJ2-1; TRBD2 matches 8 bases. This CDR3 is built from 15 residues. In germline, CDR1 is WSHSY, CDR2 SAAADI. V lost 8 bases and J lost 2; bases outside the gene matches: 8. The CDR3 bases are TGCGCCAGCGTTGGACTAGCCCAAACCTACAATGAGCAGTTCTTC. Translated: CASVGLAQTYNEQFF.

In its sample, this clonotype was seen a few times. The chain joins TRBV20-1 to TRBJ2-7; a weak D match, TRBD1 (5 bases). The CDR3 sequence is 12 residues long. Germline assignment: CDR1 DFQATT and CDR2 SNEGSKA (reference sequence). Trimming removed 5 bases from V and 3 bases from J, with 11 bases in between. The CDR3, as DNA: TGCAGTGCTCAGGGTTTGTTCTACGAGCAGTACTTC. It is translated as CSAQGLFYEQYF.

This chain uses TRBV10-3 with TRBJ2-3; 13 nucleotides line up with TRBD2. The germline gives CDR1 ENHRY, CDR2 SYGVKD. The CDR3 has 21 amino acids. V lost 2 bases, J lost 1 base, and 15 bases stayed unmatched. CDR3 bases: TGTGCCATCAGTGAGCCCCAGACTAGCGGGAGGAACCCCCGAGGCACAGATACGCAGTATTTT. Translating it yields CAISEPQTSGRNPRGTDTQYF.

This chain joins TRBV9 and TRBJ2-5; D is unclear. V shed 0 bases and J shed 2 bases, with 11 bases lying between them. There are 15 residues in the CDR3. Germline CDR1 is SGDLS and CDR2 is YYNGEE. The CDR3 here is CASSVVGRKQETQYF. The CDR3 DNA follows: TGTGCCAGCAGCGTAGTAGGACGGAAGCAAGAGACCCAGTACTTC.

This chain joins TRBV27 and TRBJ2-7; D is undetermined. V dropped 6 bases and J dropped 4 bases, with 22 bases sitting between them. The V gene's germline CDR1 is MNHEY and CDR2 SMNVEV (reference sequence). The CDR3 runs to 16 residues. The CDR3 here is CASRLRPGLGKYEQYF. CDR3 bases: TGTGCCAGCAGACTTCGCCCCGGGTTAGGAAAGTACGAGCAGTACTTC.

The chain uses TRBV7-9 and TRBJ2-3, with D possibly being TRBD1 or TRBD2 (5 bases each). The CDR3 totals 15 residues. Per the germline V gene, CDR1 is SEHNR and CDR2 is FQNEAQ (reference sequence). V was pared by 4 bases and J by 2 bases, with 13 bases between. The CDR3 here is CASSSSPGTTDTQYF. In DNA form, the CDR3 reads TGTGCCAGCAGCTCCAGCCCCGGGACCACAGATACGCAGTATTTT.

This chain links TRBV30 with TRBJ2-1, with D maybe TRBD2 (6 bases). Trimming took 7 bases from V and 2 from J, leaving 12 bases between them. This CDR3 spans 13 amino acids. The germline V gene encodes CDR1 GTSNPN and CDR2 SVGIG (reference sequence). The CDR3 loop is CASRAGTYNEQFF. CDR3 DNA sequence: TGTGCCTCCCGGGCGGGGACCTACAATGAGCAGTTCTTC.

V usage is TRBV2 and J usage is TRBJ2-4; weak D call: TRBD1 (5 bases). Germline V gene sequence: CDR1 SNHLY, CDR2 FYNNEI. This CDR3 spans 16 amino acids. The germline V and J ends were trimmed by 6 bases and 0 bases, with 15 bases remaining between them. The CDR3 sequence: CASSRQGQPAKNIQYF. The CDR3 DNA sequence: TGTGCCAGCAGCCGCCAGGGTCAGCCAGCCAAAAACATTCAGTACTTC.

This clonotype was seen repeatedly, ten times or more. V gene TRBV29-1 combines with J gene TRBJ1-1; possibly TRBD1 for D (6 bases). This CDR3 is 13 amino acids long. The V and J ends lost 6 bases and 0 bases respectively, with 11 bases between them. The germline V gene has CDR1 SQVTM and CDR2 ANQGSEA. CDR3 region: CSVAGVMNTEAFF. The CDR3 DNA reads as TGCAGCGTCGCAGGGGTGATGAACACTGAAGCTTTCTTT.

This clonotype was counted at least ten times. The chain couples TRBV6-5 to TRBJ2-2; 8 bases match TRBD2. V was clipped by 4 bases and J by 6 bases; unmatched bases: 13. This CDR3 has 17 amino acids. Per germline, CDR1 MNHEY and CDR2 SVGAGI. The CDR3 DNA reads TGTGCCAGCAGTTCCTATAAGCCAAGCGGGAGCCCCGGGGAGCTGTTTTTT. Translation: CASSSYKPSGSPGELFF.